The clone carrying this TCR delta chain appeared a few times. The amino acid sequence in TCRdb belongs to a much larger clone and departs from this DNA's translation at residue 12, likely a sequencing read error; the sequence shown is translated from the DNA. The sample comes from a study of gamma-delta T cells after stem cell transplantation. V gave up 0 bases and J gave up 1 base; unmatched junction bases: 9. The CDR3 consists of 18 residues. The germline V gene encodes CDR1 GEAIGNYY and CDR2 EKD. TCRdb reanalyzed the RT-PCR reads using CATT. The sample shows some 10,000 delta-chain clones, 1% to 1.5% of them seen only once.

Sequenced sample: gamma-delta T cells. This TCR derives from a human donor. It is not recorded whose cells these are; they may come from a transplant donor. The rearrangement uses TRDV2 and TRDJ1; 11 positions agree with TRDD3. The CDR3 is CACDTLLGGYAVTDKLIF. CDR3 coding DNA: TGTGCCTGTGACACCCTCCTTGGGGGATACGCGGTCACCGATAAACTCATCTTT.